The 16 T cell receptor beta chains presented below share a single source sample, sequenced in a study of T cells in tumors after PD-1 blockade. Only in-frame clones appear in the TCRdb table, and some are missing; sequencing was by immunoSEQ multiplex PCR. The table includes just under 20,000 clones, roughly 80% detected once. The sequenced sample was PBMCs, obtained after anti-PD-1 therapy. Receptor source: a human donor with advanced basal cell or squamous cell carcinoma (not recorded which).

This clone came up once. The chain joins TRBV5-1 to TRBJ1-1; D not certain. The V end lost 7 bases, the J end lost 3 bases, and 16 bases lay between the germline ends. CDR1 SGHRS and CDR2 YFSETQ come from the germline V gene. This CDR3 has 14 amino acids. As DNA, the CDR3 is TGCGCCAGCCTTGGTGTCAGTGGGGACACTGAAGCTTTCTTT. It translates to CASLGVSGDTEAFF.

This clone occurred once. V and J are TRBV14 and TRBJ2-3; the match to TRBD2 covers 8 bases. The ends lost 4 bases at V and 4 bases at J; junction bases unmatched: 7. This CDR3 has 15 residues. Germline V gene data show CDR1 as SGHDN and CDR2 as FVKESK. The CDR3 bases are TGTGCCAGCAGCCTAGGGACTAGTAAGGCAGATACGCAGTATTTT. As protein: CASSLGTSKADTQYF.

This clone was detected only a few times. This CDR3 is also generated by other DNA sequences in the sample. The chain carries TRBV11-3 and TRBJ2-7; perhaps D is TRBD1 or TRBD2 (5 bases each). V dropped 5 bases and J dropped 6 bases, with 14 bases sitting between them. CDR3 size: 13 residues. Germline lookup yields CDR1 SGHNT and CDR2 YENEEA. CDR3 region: CASSPEGRAEQYF. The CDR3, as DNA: TGTGCCAGCAGCCCTGAGGGACGGGCCGAGCAGTACTTC.

The CDR3 loop is CASSWDSLRAQYF. For the CDR3, the DNA is TGTGCCAGCAGCTGGGACAGTTTGAGGGCCCAGTACTTC. This chain connects TRBV5-5 to TRBJ2-5; TRBD1 aligns across 7 bases. CDR1 is SGHKS, CDR2 YYEKEE, per germline (reference sequence). This CDR3 region has 13 residues. The V segment lost 3 bases and the J segment 9 bases; nucleotides outside the gene matches: 8.

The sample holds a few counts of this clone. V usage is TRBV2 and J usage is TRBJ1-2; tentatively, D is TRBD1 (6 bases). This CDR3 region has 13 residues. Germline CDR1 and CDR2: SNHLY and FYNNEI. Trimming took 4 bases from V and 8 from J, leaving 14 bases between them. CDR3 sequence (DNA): TGTGCCAGCAGTGGACAGGCCACCGGCGGCTACACCTTC. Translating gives CASSGQATGGYTF.

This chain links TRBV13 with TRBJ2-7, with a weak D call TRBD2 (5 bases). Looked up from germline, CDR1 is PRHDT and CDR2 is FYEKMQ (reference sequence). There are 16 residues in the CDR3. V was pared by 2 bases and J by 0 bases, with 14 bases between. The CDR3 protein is CASSLLISGSSYEQYF. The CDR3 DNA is TGTGCCAGCAGCTTATTGATATCGGGGAGCTCCTACGAGCAGTACTTC.

The chain's CDR3 is CATYRGDTGELFF. The CDR3 DNA follows: TGTGCCACCTACCGAGGGGATACCGGGGAGCTGTTTTTT. This chain links TRBV19 with TRBJ2-2; TRBD1 or TRBD2 may be the D gene (5 bases each). The ends were cut back, 10 bases at V and 5 bases at J, with 14 bases in the middle. The CDR3 covers 13 residues. In germline, CDR1 is LNHDA, CDR2 SQIVND (reference sequence).

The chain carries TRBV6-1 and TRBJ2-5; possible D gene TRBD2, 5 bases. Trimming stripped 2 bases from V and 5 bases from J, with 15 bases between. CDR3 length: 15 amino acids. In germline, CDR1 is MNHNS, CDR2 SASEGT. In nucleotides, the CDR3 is TGTGCCAGCAGTGAAAAGGATTGGACGGGGGAGACCCAGTACTTC. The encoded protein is CASSEKDWTGETQYF.

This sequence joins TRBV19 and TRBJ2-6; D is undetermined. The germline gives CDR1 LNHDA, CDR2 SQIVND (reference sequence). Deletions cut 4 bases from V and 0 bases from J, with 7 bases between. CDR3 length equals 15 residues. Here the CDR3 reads CASSTGDSGANVLTF. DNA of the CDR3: TGTGCCAGTAGTACAGGAGACTCTGGGGCCAACGTCCTGACTTTC.

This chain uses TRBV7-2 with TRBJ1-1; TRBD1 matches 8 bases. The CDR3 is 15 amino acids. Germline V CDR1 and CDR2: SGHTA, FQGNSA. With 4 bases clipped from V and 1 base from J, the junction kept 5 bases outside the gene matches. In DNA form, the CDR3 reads TGTGCCAGCAGCTCGCGGACAGGGTGGAACACTGAAGCTTTCTTT. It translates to CASSSRTGWNTEAFF.

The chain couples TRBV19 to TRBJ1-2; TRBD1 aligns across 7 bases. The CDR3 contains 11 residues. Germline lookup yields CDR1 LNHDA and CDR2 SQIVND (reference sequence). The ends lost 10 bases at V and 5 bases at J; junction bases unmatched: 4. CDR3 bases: TGTGCCACGACAGGGTCTTATGGCTACACCTTC. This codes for CATTGSYGYTF.

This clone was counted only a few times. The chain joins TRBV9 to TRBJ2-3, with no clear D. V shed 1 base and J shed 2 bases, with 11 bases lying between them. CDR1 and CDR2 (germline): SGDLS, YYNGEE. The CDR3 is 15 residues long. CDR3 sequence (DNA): TGTGCCAGCAGCGTAAGAGAAGTAGCCACAGATACGCAGTATTTT. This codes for CASSVREVATDTQYF.

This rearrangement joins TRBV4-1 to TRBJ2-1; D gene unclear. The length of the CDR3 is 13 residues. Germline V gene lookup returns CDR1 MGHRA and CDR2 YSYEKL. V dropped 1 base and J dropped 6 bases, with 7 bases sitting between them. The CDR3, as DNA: TGCGCCAGCAGCCAAGTCGACCCCAATGAGCAGTTCTTC. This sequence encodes CASSQVDPNEQFF.

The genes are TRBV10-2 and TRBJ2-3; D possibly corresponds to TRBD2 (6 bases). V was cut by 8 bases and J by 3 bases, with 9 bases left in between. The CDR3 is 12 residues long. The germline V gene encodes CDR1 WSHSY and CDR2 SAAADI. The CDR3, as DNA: TGCGCCAGCGGGCGGGGTACAGATACGCAGTATTTT. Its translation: CASGRGTDTQYF.

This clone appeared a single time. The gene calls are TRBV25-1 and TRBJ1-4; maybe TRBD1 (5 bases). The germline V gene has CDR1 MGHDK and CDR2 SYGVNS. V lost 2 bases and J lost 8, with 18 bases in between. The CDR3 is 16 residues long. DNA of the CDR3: TGTGCCAGCAGTGAAGGGATGGGGCCTATAGGGGAAAAACTGTTTTTT. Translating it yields CASSEGMGPIGEKLFF.

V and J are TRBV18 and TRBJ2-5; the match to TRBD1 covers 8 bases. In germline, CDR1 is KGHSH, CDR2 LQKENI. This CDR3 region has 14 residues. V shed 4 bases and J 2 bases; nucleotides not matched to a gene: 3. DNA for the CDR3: TGTGCCAGCTCACTCGGGACAGGACAAGAGACCCAGTACTTC. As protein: CASSLGTGQETQYF.